This T cell receptor (beta chain) was recorded in a study of cytomegalovirus exposure and HLA in healthy donors. General study points: The productive fraction for most TCR beta V segments was about 90% or about 30% in an earlier analysis. Follow-up analysis seemed to connect common viral pathogens with several of the most significant clusters identified.

This CDR3 contains 13 residues. V shed 5 bases and J shed 6 bases, with 13 bases lying between them. Germline CDR1 KGHSH, CDR2 LQKENI. 13 Jbeta primers and 60 Vbeta primers were used for the PCR. The table came from immunoSEQ multiplex PCR; TCRdb's copy has only in-frame clones and leaves some out. The sample lists around 150,000 clones, around 84% occurring once. About this clone: Its antigen is undetermined.

The TCR comes from a boy between 2 and 10 years old in good health and CMV-seronegative. Sequencing was carried out using PBMCs. J is TRBJ1-2 and V is TRBV18, with D possibly being TRBD1 (5 bases). CDR3 in DNA: TGTGCCAGCTCATTGGGACTTGGGGATGGCTACACCTTC. Its translation is CASSLGLGDGYTF.